By its share, the clone carrying this T cell receptor beta chain is medium-sized. Its antigen is not known. Tregs were sorted as CD4+CD25+CD127-/low cells. Whole-study findings and limits: Whole repertoires were not studied in the larger cohort, only one V-J beta rearrangement.

TCRdb re-derived calls from the 5' RACE reads in MiXCR, one entry per CDR3 protein. The sample lists 30,000 or so distinct CDR3 sequences; 25% to 30% were seen once. The CDR3 spans 15 residues. V shed 5 bases and J shed 0 bases, with 11 bases lying between them. Germline V gene data show CDR1 as SGHTA and CDR2 as FQGTGA. This clonotype was sampled from a female donor with breast cancer. The sequenced sample was tumor-infiltrating Tregs sorted from the breast tumor. V is TRBV7-3 and J is TRBJ2-1; possibly TRBD1 for D (5 bases). The chain's CDR3 is CASSLGPSSYNEQFF. The CDR3 DNA sequence: TGTGCCAGCAGCCTGGGGCCCAGCTCCTACAATGAGCAGTTCTTC. Variable domain in full (rest from reference TRBV7-3 and TRBJ2-1): GAGVSQTPSNKVTEKGKYVELRCDPISGHTALYWYRQSLGQGPEFLIYFQGTGAADDSGLPNDRFFAVRPEGSVSTLKIQRTERGDSAVYLCASSLGPSSYNEQFFGPGTRLTVL.